These 2 T cell receptor beta chains were sequenced from one sample in a study of CD8+CD57+ T cells in acquired aplastic anemia. TCR beta VDJ and CDR3 were profiled, and genomic DNA was the template. A single record per CDR3 protein comes from TCRdb applying MiXCR to the reads. Of 450,000 to 600,000 distinct CDR3 sequences listed, about a third are singletons. CD8+CD57+ cell expansion had been shown by flow cytometry in patients chosen for sequencing. The sequencing input was sorted CD4+, CD8+, or CD8+CD57+ T cells (not recorded which) from PBMCs. The receptor set was obtained from a human donor with aplastic anemia.

A remark on this clonotype: One end of the junction varies from germline; a read error may be responsible. The chain uses TRBV10-3 and TRBJ2-4, with 7 nucleotides matching TRBD2. In germline, CDR1 is ENHRY, CDR2 SYGVKD. The CDR3 covers 15 residues. The CDR3 spells CASSYVSGGRDIQYF. The CDR3 DNA reads as TGTGCCAGCAGTTACGTCTCGGGGGGACGGGACATTCAGTACTTC.

This clonotype was counted a few times. The V and J genes are TRBV12-3 or TRBV12-4 and TRBJ2-5, with D tentatively TRBD2 (7 bases). This CDR3 region has 14 residues. Trimming stripped 10 bases from V and 4 bases from J, with 19 bases between. CDR3 coding DNA: TGTGCCACCGCCATGGGGGGGGGCACAGAGACCCAGTACTTC. The encoded protein is CATAMGGGTETQYF.